Sequencing of this T cell receptor (beta chain) was carried out in a study of OX40 agonist ivuxolimab in advanced cancers. Study-wide background: Enrolled patients in dose escalation had cancers that were hepatocellular carcinoma, melanoma, renal cell or head and neck cancer. The dose-escalation cohort was around 83% male, with a mean age of approximately 62 years, ranging about 20 to 79. Partial responses were seen in three patients, one with hepatocellular carcinoma and two with cutaneous melanoma.

Profiled with immunoSEQ multiplex PCR; TCRdb holds only in-frame clones, not every one. The table shows tens of thousands of clones, with over 80% occurring only once. J gave up 7 bases and V 6 bases, and 6 bases lay outside the gene matches. Germline values: CDR1 MNHEY, CDR2 SVGAGI. This CDR3 is 14 amino acids long. J is TRBJ1-2 and V is TRBV6-5; 12 bases agree with TRBD1. The TCR was taken from an adult with an advanced solid tumor such as melanoma, head and neck, liver or kidney cancer. The material sequenced was CD4+ or CD8+ T cells sorted from blood, taken in a trial of the OX40 agonist ivuxolimab. This CDR3 is CASRRDRGRGGYTF. The CDR3 DNA reads as TGTGCCAGCAGGAGGGACAGGGGGCGCGGTGGCTACACCTTC.